The 6 T cell receptor beta chains presented below share a single source sample, sequenced in a study of chemoradiotherapy in HPV16-positive cancers. Libraries were prepared by immunoSEQ multiplex PCR; TCRdb keeps only in-frame clonotypes and omits some of them. The sample yields tens of thousands of clones, nearly 90% seen once. Sequenced material: blood, taken from a patient who underwent chemoradiotherapy. The receptors shown here come from a human donor with HPV-associated anogenital cancer.

This chain uses TRBV9 with TRBJ2-1; D is unresolved. CDR1 and CDR2 (germline): SGDLS, YYNGEE. Between the trimmed V and J ends, which lost 0 bases and 3 bases, there was a span of 4 bases. This CDR3 region has 13 residues. CDR3 sequence reads: CASSVGNYNEQFF. The CDR3 DNA sequence: TGTGCCAGCAGCGTAGGGAACTACAATGAGCAGTTCTTC.

V gene TRBV4-3 combines with J gene TRBJ2-7, with D hard to call. V was shortened by 1 base and J by 0 bases, with 7 bases between the two germline ends. CDR3 length equals 14 residues. The germline V gene encodes CDR1 LGHNA and CDR2 YSLEER. The CDR3 sequence: CASSQGRSSYEQYF. Here the CDR3 DNA reads TGCGCCAGCAGCCAAGGGCGGAGCTCCTACGAGCAGTACTTC.

V and J are TRBV6-5 and TRBJ1-5; D gene ambiguous. Between the trimmed V and J ends, which lost 0 bases and 0 bases, there was a span of 6 bases. CDR1 and CDR2 (germline): MNHEY, SVGAGI. CDR3 size: 15 residues. The CDR3 loop is CASSYSRASNQPQHF. The DNA of the CDR3 is TGTGCCAGCAGTTACTCGAGGGCTAGCAATCAGCCCCAGCATTTT.

The chain has TRBV5-8 and TRBJ1-5; TRBD1 is a possible D gene (6 bases). This CDR3 is 16 amino acids long. Germline V gene sequence: CDR1 SGHTS, CDR2 YDEGEE. Trimming pared 1 base from V and 7 bases from J, leaving 18 bases between. CDR3 nucleotides: TGTGCCAGCAGCTTGTTAACAGGGTCGGAAGGACAGCCCCAGCATTTT. Its translation is CASSLLTGSEGQPQHF.

The V gene is TRBV9, the J gene TRBJ2-7; 10 nucleotides align to TRBD2. The CDR3 is 14 residues long. V shed 2 bases and J 4 bases; nucleotides not matched to a gene: 3. CDR1 SGDLS and CDR2 YYNGEE come from the germline V gene. The CDR3 nucleotides are TGTGCCAGCAGCGTTAGAGCGGGAGGGTACGAGCAGTACTTC. Protein sequence: CASSVRAGGYEQYF.

The CDR3 DNA is TGCGCCAGCAGGATGGTAGGGGGTAACGGGGCCAACGTCCTGACTTTC. Protein product: CASRMVGGNGANVLTF. The chain employs TRBV5-1 and TRBJ2-6; tentatively, D is TRBD1 (6 bases). Germline lookup yields CDR1 SGHRS and CDR2 YFSETQ. The CDR3 contains 16 residues. Trimming stripped 5 bases from V and 4 bases from J, with 16 bases between.